Shown below are 28 T cell receptor beta chains from a single sample sequenced in a study of shared clonotypes between healthy human individuals. CD45RO-negative cells were positively selected for CCR7, leaving out terminally differentiated effector memory CD45RA+ cells. Method: immunoSEQ multiplex PCR; TCRdb's copy keeps in-frame clones and lacks some. The sample contains 560,000 or so clones, roughly 96% of which appear only once. Material for sequencing was naive CD8+ T cells sorted from blood. Every receptor here comes from a woman aged 30 to 39 in good health.

The chain couples TRBV7-8 to TRBJ2-5, with 10 bases identical to TRBD2. This CDR3 is 14 amino acids long. CDR1 is SGHVS and CDR2 is FQNEAQ in the germline V gene. Trimming removed 2 bases from V and 5 bases from J; junction bases left unmatched: 2. The CDR3 loop reads CASSLLAGAETQYF. The DNA of the CDR3 is TGTGCCAGCAGCTTACTAGCGGGAGCGGAGACCCAGTACTTC.

The V gene is TRBV28, the J gene TRBJ2-7, with 12 positions matching TRBD2. V lost 6 bases to trimming and J lost 5 bases; unmatched junction nucleotides: 8. Germline V gene lookup returns CDR1 MDHEN and CDR2 SYDVKM. CDR3 length equals 15 residues. The CDR3 coding sequence is TGTGCCAGCAGCCGAACTAGCGGGAGGAGGGACGAGCAGTACTTC. It encodes CASSRTSGRRDEQYF.

The chain combines TRBV27 with TRBJ1-1; 8 bases agree with TRBD1. The CDR3 is 17 residues long. V lost 4 bases, J lost 2 bases, and 12 bases stayed unmatched. Looked up from germline, CDR1 is MNHEY and CDR2 is SMNVEV (reference sequence). The CDR3 DNA sequence: TGTGCCAGCAGTTATAGGACAGGGTTGGGGGCCAACACTGAAGCTTTCTTT. It is translated as CASSYRTGLGANTEAFF.

V is TRBV28 and J is TRBJ2-7; no reliable D call. The V end lost 5 bases, the J end lost 3 bases, and 8 bases lay between the germline ends. Per germline, CDR1 MDHEN and CDR2 SYDVKM. The CDR3 totals 12 residues. The CDR3 sequence: CASSPNYYEQYF. The CDR3 DNA follows: TGTGCCAGCAGTCCCAACTACTACGAGCAGTACTTC.

The V and J genes are TRBV19 and TRBJ2-3; D unresolved. This CDR3 has 13 residues. Looked up from germline, CDR1 is LNHDA and CDR2 is SQIVND (reference sequence). Trimming stripped 5 bases from V and 2 bases from J, with 8 bases between. DNA of the CDR3: TGTGCCAGTAGTGCCATGATCACAGATACGCAGTATTTT. Amino acids: CASSAMITDTQYF.

Points on this clone: Within the sample, other DNA sequences also encode this same CDR3. V gene TRBV27 combines with J gene TRBJ1-2; 9 bases are a match to TRBD1. The CDR3 loop spans 14 amino acids. CDR1 is MNHEY and CDR2 is SMNVEV in the germline V gene (reference sequence). The V gene end was trimmed by 7 bases and the J gene end by 2 bases; junction bases not matched to a gene: 5. CDR3 sequence reads: CASTRTGANYGYTF. The DNA for the CDR3 is TGTGCCAGCACCCGGACAGGGGCAAACTATGGCTACACCTTC.

The chain carries TRBV19 and TRBJ1-4; a possible D gene is TRBD1 (5 bases). The germline V gene has CDR1 LNHDA and CDR2 SQIVND (reference sequence). Trimming removed 5 bases at V and 4 bases at J, with 11 bases between. There are 14 residues in the CDR3. The DNA for the CDR3 is TGTGCCAGTAGTCAAGACAGTAATAATGAAAAACTGTTTTTT. This sequence encodes CASSQDSNNEKLFF.

The V and J genes are TRBV7-9 and TRBJ1-5, with D possibly matching TRBD1 (5 bases). The germline V gene has CDR1 SEHNR and CDR2 FQNEAQ (reference sequence). V was trimmed by 5 bases and J by 2 bases, leaving 13 bases between them. The length of the CDR3 is 15 residues. This CDR3 reads CASSTGTGGNQPQHF. As DNA, the CDR3 is TGTGCCAGCAGCACCGGGACGGGGGGCAATCAGCCCCAGCATTTT.

A word on this clone: Other DNA sequences of this sample code for an identical CDR3. The chain couples TRBV27 to TRBJ2-1; 11 bases are a match to TRBD2. V gave up 5 bases and J gave up 5 bases; unmatched junction bases: 5. This CDR3 has 15 amino acids. CDR1 and CDR2 from the germline V gene are MNHEY and SMNVEV (reference sequence). The CDR3 nucleotides read TGTGCCAGCAGTAGCGGGACTAGCGGCGACAATGAGCAGTTCTTC. Protein product: CASSSGTSGDNEQFF.

V gene TRBV28 combines with J gene TRBJ1-3; 10 nucleotides agree with TRBD1. V shed 6 bases and J 4 bases; nucleotides not matched to a gene: 6. The V gene's germline CDR1 is MDHEN and CDR2 SYDVKM. The CDR3 sequence is 15 residues long. The CDR3 spells CASRLDRGKGNTIYF. CDR3 sequence (DNA): TGTGCCAGCAGGCTGGACAGGGGGAAAGGAAACACCATATATTTT.

The genes are TRBV28 and TRBJ2-7, with 9 bases aligning to TRBD2. Germline trimming cut 6 bases from V and 3 bases from J; bases unmatched to any gene: 9. The germline CDR1 and CDR2 sequences are MDHEN and SYDVKM. The CDR3 sequence is 15 residues long. CDR3 residues: CASSHPASGIYEQYF. The CDR3 nucleotides read TGTGCCAGCAGCCACCCGGCTAGCGGGATCTACGAGCAGTACTTC.

The chain has TRBV14 and TRBJ1-4; D ambiguous. Trimming stripped 0 bases from V and 8 bases from J, with 13 bases between. The V gene's germline CDR1 is SGHDN and CDR2 FVKESK. The CDR3 has 15 amino acids. CDR3 DNA: TGTGCCAGCAGCCAAGATCAAAGGCCCCGGGAAAAACTGTTTTTT. This translates into CASSQDQRPREKLFF. The complete variable domain, with remaining parts taken from reference TRBV14 and TRBJ1-4, reads EAGVTQFPSHSVIEKGQTVTLRCDPISGHDNLYWYRRVMGKEIKFLLHFVKESKQDESGMPNNRFLAERTGGTYSTLKVQPAELEDSGVYFCASSQDQRPREKLFFGSGTQLSVL.

The chain has TRBV5-1 and TRBJ1-1; no firm D call. Germline V gene sequence: CDR1 SGHRS, CDR2 YFSETQ. The CDR3 spans 13 residues. Trimming cost V 0 bases and J 2 bases, with 5 bases left between them. CDR3 residues: CASSLAANTEAFF. The DNA for the CDR3 is TGCGCCAGCAGCTTGGCAGCCAACACTGAAGCTTTCTTT.

The V gene is TRBV6-6, the J gene TRBJ1-5; 7 bases line up with TRBD1. The junction had 6 bases not matched to a gene; V was cut back by 4 bases and J by 0 bases. This CDR3 has 16 residues. CDR1 is MNHNY, CDR2 SVGAGI, per germline (reference sequence). CDR3 in DNA: TGTGCCAGCAGTTCCCGGGACAGCTATAGCAATCAGCCCCAGCATTTT. This translates into CASSSRDSYSNQPQHF.

This clone was detected once. The rearrangement links TRBV5-4 to TRBJ2-7; D is uncertain. In germline, CDR1 is SGHNT, CDR2 YYREEE (reference sequence). This CDR3 has 13 residues. Trimming removed 3 bases at V and 1 base at J, with 8 bases between. CDR3 residues: CASSSDPSYEQYF. The CDR3 DNA follows: TGTGCCAGCAGCTCGGACCCTTCCTACGAGCAGTACTTC.

This chain uses TRBV5-6 with TRBJ2-7, with 11 nucleotides matching TRBD2. Losses at the gene ends were 4 bases for V and 1 base for J; bases not matched to a gene: 4. Germline V gives CDR1 SGHDT, CDR2 YYEEEE. CDR3 length equals 15 residues. CDR3 in amino acids: CASSAGTSGSYEQYF. In DNA form, the CDR3 reads TGTGCCAGCAGCGCCGGGACTAGCGGTTCCTACGAGCAGTACTTC.

V usage is TRBV11-2 and J usage is TRBJ2-1; TRBD2 agrees at 13 bases. V was clipped by 0 bases and J by 9 bases; unmatched bases: 8. The V gene's germline CDR1 is SGHAT and CDR2 FQNNGV. The CDR3 is 17 residues long. The CDR3 is CASSLDLGTSGEGEQFF. CDR3 in DNA: TGTGCCAGCAGCTTAGATCTAGGGACTAGCGGGGAGGGTGAGCAGTTCTTC.

The chain has TRBV4-1 and TRBJ2-7; possible D gene TRBD1, 6 bases. V was pared by 1 base and J by 2 bases, with 12 bases between. Germline CDR1 and CDR2: MGHRA and YSYEKL. CDR3 size: 15 residues. CDR3 sequence: CASSQGENRAYEQYF. The CDR3 DNA reads as TGCGCCAGCAGCCAAGGGGAGAACAGGGCCTACGAGCAGTACTTC.

This sequence joins TRBV7-6 and TRBJ2-3; 8 positions match TRBD2. The length of the CDR3 is 16 residues. Germline V CDR1 and CDR2: SGHVS, FNYEAQ. V shed 1 base and J 2 bases; nucleotides not matched to a gene: 5. This CDR3 is CASSLGTREDTDTQYF. The CDR3 nucleotides are TGTGCCAGCAGCTTAGGGACGCGGGAGGACACAGATACGCAGTATTTT.

This sequence joins TRBV7-9 and TRBJ2-7, with a weak D call TRBD2 (5 bases). V was cut by 5 bases and J by 7 bases, with 15 bases left in between. The length of the CDR3 is 13 residues. Germline CDR1 and CDR2: SEHNR and FQNEAQ (reference sequence). Written as DNA, the CDR3 is TGTGCCAGCAGCGGCGGGCCAACTTGGGAGCAGTACTTC. Protein: CASSGGPTWEQYF.

CDR3 sequence: CASSMWGQESRGYGYTF. The CDR3, as DNA: TGTGCCAGTAGTATGTGGGGACAGGAATCGAGGGGCTATGGCTACACCTTC. The chain has TRBV19 and TRBJ1-2; 8 nucleotides match TRBD1. The CDR3 sequence is 17 residues long. Germline CDR1 is LNHDA and CDR2 is SQIVND (reference sequence). V shed 3 bases and J 4 bases; nucleotides not matched to a gene: 13.

The chain couples TRBV6-5 to TRBJ1-1; unclear D gene. Germline lookup yields CDR1 MNHEY and CDR2 SVGAGI. V was trimmed by 7 bases and J by 4 bases, leaving 7 bases between them. The CDR3 covers 11 residues. The CDR3 here is CASTASTEAFF. In DNA, the CDR3 is TGTGCCAGCACTGCATCCACTGAAGCTTTCTTT.

The V and J genes are TRBV6-5 and TRBJ1-1, with a weak D call TRBD1 (5 bases). CDR3 length: 15 residues. V was clipped by 1 base and J by 6 bases, with 15 bases between them. CDR1 is MNHEY and CDR2 is SVGAGI in the germline V gene. CDR3 sequence: CASSYLEGNLAEAFF. CDR3 sequence (DNA): TGTGCCAGCAGTTACTTGGAGGGGAATTTGGCTGAAGCTTTCTTT.

V is TRBV4-1 and J is TRBJ2-3, with no clear D. This CDR3 has 13 amino acids. Trimming stripped 2 bases from V and 6 bases from J, with 9 bases between. CDR1 is MGHRA and CDR2 is YSYEKL in the germline V gene. The CDR3 sequence is CASSQSALDTQYF. The CDR3 DNA is TGCGCCAGCAGCCAATCAGCCTTGGATACGCAGTATTTT.

The V and J genes are TRBV28 and TRBJ1-5; no clear D gene. Trimming cost V 2 bases and J 3 bases, with 5 bases left between them. CDR1 is MDHEN, CDR2 SYDVKM, per germline. The CDR3 spans 13 residues. The CDR3 protein is CASSLRINQPQHF. The DNA of the CDR3 is TGTGCCAGCAGTTTACGGATCAATCAGCCCCAGCATTTT.

The V gene is TRBV7-8, the J gene TRBJ1-2, with TRBD1 identical over 12 bases. V shed 6 bases, J shed 6 bases, and the junction held 8 bases outside the gene matches. The CDR3 covers 15 residues. Germline CDR1 is SGHVS and CDR2 is FQNEAQ. The CDR3 reads CASRVLGQGANGYTF. CDR3 bases: TGTGCCAGCAGGGTATTGGGACAGGGGGCTAATGGCTACACCTTC.

The chain has TRBV5-6 and TRBJ2-5; D may be TRBD2 (6 bases). The V end lost 0 bases, the J end lost 1 base, and 7 bases lay between the germline ends. This CDR3 is 14 amino acids long. Germline assignment: CDR1 SGHDT and CDR2 YYEEEE. The CDR3 DNA reads TGTGCCAGCAGCTTGGTGCGGGGCCAAGAGACCCAGTACTTC. It encodes CASSLVRGQETQYF.

This chain uses TRBV10-1 with TRBJ2-7; D gene unclear. Germline CDR1 is WNHNN and CDR2 is SYGVQD (reference sequence). V shed 3 bases and J shed 3 bases, with 9 bases lying between them. The CDR3 loop spans 13 amino acids. The CDR3 region is CASSDGRNYEQYF. As DNA, the CDR3 is TGCGCCAGCAGTGATGGCAGAAACTACGAGCAGTACTTC.